The 26 T cell receptor beta chains in this list originate from one sample, sequenced in a study of siplizumab effects on memory and regulatory T cells. The repertoire was sequenced with immunoSEQ multiplex PCR; TCRdb's copy has only in-frame clones and lacks some. The sample holds some 96,000 clones, 94% seen once. Sequencing was performed on non-Treg CD4+ T cells sorted from blood. The source is a human donor in good health.

The chain carries TRBV18 and TRBJ1-1; D is perhaps TRBD1 (6 bases). Trimming removed 5 bases from V and 1 base from J, with 17 bases in between. The CDR3 has 16 amino acids. Germline V gene data show CDR1 as KGHSH and CDR2 as LQKENI. The CDR3 DNA reads as TGTGCCAGCTCAGTAAGTGGGGGGGCAAAGAACACTGAAGCTTTCTTT. This translates into CASSVSGGAKNTEAFF.

J is TRBJ2-7 and V is TRBV15; no firm D call. The CDR3 sequence is 13 residues long. V lost 0 bases to trimming and J lost 0 bases, with 3 bases between them. From germline, CDR1 is LNHNV and CDR2 YYDKDF (reference sequence). CDR3 bases: TGTGCCACCAGCAGAGATAACTCCTACGAGCAGTACTTC. Its translation is CATSRDNSYEQYF.

V gene TRBV4-1 combines with J gene TRBJ2-1; tentatively, D is TRBD2 (6 bases). Trimming took off 0 bases at V and 6 bases at J, with 18 bases between the two ends. The CDR3 loop spans 17 amino acids. Germline V CDR1 and CDR2: MGHRA, YSYEKL. CDR3 coding DNA: TGCGCCAGCAGCCAAGATTCCCCATATGCGGGAACCAATGAGCAGTTCTTC. Translating gives CASSQDSPYAGTNEQFF.

The chain has TRBV11-3 and TRBJ2-1, with 8 bases fitting TRBD2. The CDR3 runs to 16 residues. V gave up 1 base and J gave up 9 bases; unmatched junction bases: 11. CDR1 is SGHNT and CDR2 is YENEEA in the germline V gene. CDR3 amino acids: CASSLVFGRAFGEQFF. In nucleotides, the CDR3 is TGTGCCAGCAGCTTAGTTTTCGGGAGGGCCTTTGGTGAGCAGTTCTTC.

The chain couples TRBV5-4 to TRBJ2-3; maybe TRBD2 (5 bases). Germline V gene sequence: CDR1 SGHNT, CDR2 YYREEE (reference sequence). Trimming stripped 3 bases from V and 0 bases from J, with 14 bases between. The CDR3 has 16 residues. CDR3 in amino acids: CASSSDWTASTDTQYF. CDR3 nucleotides: TGTGCCAGCAGCTCCGATTGGACTGCTAGCACAGATACGCAGTATTTT. The entire variable domain, with the rest obtained from reference TRBV5-4 and TRBJ2-3, is as follows: ETGVTQSPTHLIKTRGQQVTLRCSSQSGHNTVSWYQQALGQGPQFIFQYYREEENGRGNFPPRFSGLQFPNYSSELNVNALELDDSALYLCASSSDWTASTDTQYFGPGTRLTVL.

This chain links TRBV11-1 with TRBJ2-1, with D perhaps TRBD1 (5 bases). The length of the CDR3 is 15 residues. From germline, CDR1 is SGHAT and CDR2 FQDESV (reference sequence). The V end was cut by 5 bases, the J end by 4 bases, with 15 bases between. The CDR3 region has the DNA TGTGCCAGCAGCCTACAGGATACAACATACAATGAGCAGTTCTTC. Residues: CASSLQDTTYNEQFF. The full variable domain, completed using reference TRBV11-1 and TRBJ2-1, is EAEVAQSPRYKITEKSQAVAFWCDPISGHATLYWYRQILGQGPELLVQFQDESVVDDSQLPKDRFSAERLKGVDSTLKIQPAELGDSAMYLCASSLQDTTYNEQFFGPGTRLTVL.

This sequence joins TRBV7-3 and TRBJ2-7; 7 positions agree with TRBD2. Germline V gives CDR1 SGHTA, CDR2 FQGTGA. The CDR3 totals 16 residues. V gave up 2 bases and J gave up 2 bases; unmatched junction bases: 9. CDR3 protein: CASSLGGMAGAYEQYF. In nucleotides, the CDR3 is TGTGCCAGCAGCTTAGGAGGTATGGCGGGAGCCTACGAGCAGTACTTC.

The V gene is TRBV5-5, the J gene TRBJ1-1; D not certain. The CDR3 is 14 residues long. From germline, CDR1 is SGHKS and CDR2 YYEKEE (reference sequence). The V gene lost 6 bases and the J gene lost 4 bases, with 16 bases spanning the gap. In DNA, the CDR3 is TGTGCCAGCAACGGAGCCAGGTTGAGCACTGAAGCTTTCTTT. Its protein is CASNGARLSTEAFF.

The chain joins TRBV19 to TRBJ2-2, with D uncertain. CDR1 and CDR2 (germline): LNHDA, SQIVND (reference sequence). V was cut by 5 bases and J by 6 bases, with 13 bases left in between. The CDR3 sequence is 14 residues long. CDR3 DNA sequence: TGTGCCAGTAGTGTCAACCGTAGTCCCGGGGAGCTGTTTTTT. Its protein product is CASSVNRSPGELFF.

For the CDR3, the DNA is TGTGCCAGCAGTAGAGGGACAGTATACACCGGGGAGCTGTTTTTT. Amino acid sequence: CASSRGTVYTGELFF. The rearrangement uses TRBV6-5 and TRBJ2-2; the match to TRBD1 covers 7 bases. Germline lookup yields CDR1 MNHEY and CDR2 SVGAGI. Trimming cost V 5 bases and J 3 bases; bases outside gene matches: 6. This CDR3 is 15 amino acids long.

The genes are TRBV7-3 and TRBJ2-3, with D possibly TRBD2 on 6 matching bases. Germline assignment: CDR1 SGHTA and CDR2 FQGTGA. The CDR3 has 14 amino acids. The V gene lost 1 base and the J gene lost 1 base, with 6 bases spanning the gap. The CDR3 loop is CASSLIAGTDTQYF. Here the CDR3 DNA reads TGTGCCAGCAGCTTAATAGCGGGCACAGATACGCAGTATTTT.

The chain has TRBV11-2 and TRBJ2-3; 9 nucleotides align to TRBD2. Looked up from germline, CDR1 is SGHAT and CDR2 is FQNNGV. The CDR3 extends over 14 amino acids. After removal of 4 bases from V and 5 bases from J, the junction contained 4 bases not matched to a gene. CDR3 nucleotide sequence: TGTGCCAGCAGCTCGGGACTAGCCGTAGATACGCAGTATTTT. It specifies CASSSGLAVDTQYF.

V gene TRBV14 combines with J gene TRBJ2-5; 10 nucleotides align to TRBD2. J lost 0 bases, V lost 3 bases, and 7 bases had no gene match. The germline gives CDR1 SGHDN, CDR2 FVKESK. This CDR3 has 17 residues. In nucleotides, the CDR3 is TGTGCCAGCAGCCACCCTTTACTAGCGGGAAACCAAGAGACCCAGTACTTC. It translates to CASSHPLLAGNQETQYF.

This chain connects TRBV2 to TRBJ2-3; D may be TRBD2 (6 bases). Germline loops: CDR1 SNHLY, CDR2 FYNNEI. The ends were cut back, 10 bases at V and 0 bases at J, with 14 bases in the middle. CDR3 length: 14 amino acids. The CDR3 spells CATKGGISTDTQYF. As DNA, the CDR3 is TGTGCCACCAAAGGAGGGATTAGCACAGATACGCAGTATTTT.

This chain links TRBV10-3 with TRBJ2-1; 11 bases match TRBD2. Per the germline V gene, CDR1 is ENHRY and CDR2 is SYGVKD. This CDR3 has 15 residues. J was trimmed by 9 bases and V by 2 bases; bases with no gene match: 6. CDR3 DNA: TGTGCCATCAGTGAGAGACTAGCGGGACGGGGTGAGCAGTTCTTC. Its translation is CAISERLAGRGEQFF.

This chain links TRBV4-2 with TRBJ2-4; 10 nucleotides agree with TRBD1. V was pared by 5 bases and J by 8 bases, with 12 bases of the junction left unmatched. Germline CDR1 reads LGHNA; CDR2 reads YNFKEQ. CDR3 length: 16 residues. The CDR3: CASSVSLGTGVDIQYF. CDR3 DNA: TGTGCCAGCAGCGTCTCGCTCGGGACAGGGGTTGACATTCAGTACTTC.

The genes are TRBV7-9 and TRBJ2-2; a weak D match, TRBD1 (6 bases). The germline V gene encodes CDR1 SEHNR and CDR2 FQNEAQ (reference sequence). This CDR3 is built from 13 residues. V lost 5 bases, J lost 6 bases, and 10 bases lay in between. CDR3 loop: CASSPQGAGELFF. As DNA, the CDR3 is TGTGCCAGCAGCCCACAGGGTGCCGGGGAGCTGTTTTTT.

This clone was recorded only once. The chain couples TRBV7-9 to TRBJ2-7, with D perhaps matching TRBD2 (5 bases). CDR1 is SEHNR, CDR2 FQNEAQ, per germline (reference sequence). V lost 4 bases and J lost 4, with 8 bases in between. CDR3 length: 12 residues. CDR3 in DNA: TGTGCCAGCAGCTCCACGGGGTACGAGCAGTACTTC. Protein: CASSSTGYEQYF.

The chain carries TRBV4-1 and TRBJ2-3; the match to TRBD2 covers 7 bases. The CDR3 totals 17 residues. J gave up 4 bases and V 1 base, and 11 bases lay outside the gene matches. Germline-derived CDR1 and CDR2 are MGHRA and YSYEKL. DNA for the CDR3: TGCGCCAGCAGCCAAGTTTTCGCGGGAGTCATTGCAGATACGCAGTATTTT. The encoded protein is CASSQVFAGVIADTQYF.

This clone occurred a few times. The chain links TRBV6-5 to TRBJ1-5; the D gene is possibly TRBD1 (5 bases). Germline-derived CDR1 and CDR2 are MNHEY and SVGAGI. The CDR3 spans 13 residues. The ends were cut back, 4 bases at V and 1 base at J, with 5 bases in the middle. CDR3 in amino acids: CASSSGSNQPQHF. CDR3 nucleotides: TGTGCCAGCAGTTCAGGGAGCAATCAGCCCCAGCATTTT.

The J gene is TRBJ1-3, the V gene TRBV19, with no clear D. The CDR3 has 14 residues. Trimming removed 5 bases from V and 0 bases from J, with 8 bases in between. Germline lookup yields CDR1 LNHDA and CDR2 SQIVND (reference sequence). CDR3 residues: CASSAGRSGNTIYF. Here the CDR3 DNA reads TGTGCCAGTAGTGCGGGCCGCTCTGGAAACACCATATATTTT.

V gene TRBV13 combines with J gene TRBJ2-1; 7 bases match TRBD2. J gave up 2 bases and V 1 base, and 5 bases lay outside the gene matches. The CDR3 loop spans 16 amino acids. In germline, CDR1 is PRHDT, CDR2 FYEKMQ (reference sequence). CDR3: CASSLVRGGPYNEQFF. CDR3 DNA: TGTGCCAGCAGCTTAGTTCGGGGAGGGCCCTACAATGAGCAGTTCTTC.

J is TRBJ2-7 and V is TRBV6-1, with 10 bases aligning to TRBD1. The CDR3 has 13 residues. The trim removed 4 bases at V and 4 bases at J, leaving 1 base unmatched. CDR1 and CDR2 from the germline V gene are MNHNS and SASEGT. The CDR3 DNA reads as TGTGCCAGCAGTGTGGACAGGGGGTACGAGCAGTACTTC. Amino acids: CASSVDRGYEQYF.

The rearrangement uses TRBV18 and TRBJ2-2, with 10 bases aligning to TRBD2. Germline lookup yields CDR1 KGHSH and CDR2 LQKENI. CDR3 length: 15 residues. With V trimmed by 5 bases and J by 7 bases, 7 bases remained unmatched. The CDR3 protein is CASSIAGGSHGELFF. In DNA, the CDR3 is TGTGCCAGCTCAATAGCGGGAGGCTCTCACGGGGAGCTGTTTTTT.

J is TRBJ2-3 and V is TRBV5-1; D gene ambiguous. The germline V and J ends were trimmed by 5 bases and 2 bases, with 9 bases remaining between them. Germline values: CDR1 SGHRS, CDR2 YFSETQ. CDR3 length equals 13 residues. The CDR3 is CASRGQTTDTQYF. CDR3 nucleotide sequence: TGCGCCAGCAGGGGTCAGACCACAGATACGCAGTATTTT.

Only one count was recorded for this clone. The chain carries TRBV5-4 and TRBJ2-5, with TRBD2 identical over 10 bases. Trimming removed 1 base from V and 5 bases from J; junction bases left unmatched: 11. CDR3 length: 17 amino acids. Looked up from germline, CDR1 is SGHNT and CDR2 is YYREEE (reference sequence). The CDR3 nucleotides are TGTGCCAGCAGCTTGTTATCGGCTAGCGGGAGCGTGGAGACCCAGTACTTC. Protein: CASSLLSASGSVETQYF.